Listed below are T cell receptor beta chains from one sample, sequenced in a study of blood T cell repertoires in COVID-19. Generated by immunoSEQ multiplex PCR, the TCRdb table keeps only in-frame clones and is missing some. This table has about 110,000 clones, about 90% appearing once. Sequenced input: peripheral blood. The receptors shown here come from a human donor in a cohort sampled during active COVID-19. Both conserved end residues are part of each CDR3.

v_gene: TRBV6-4
j_gene: TRBJ1-2
CDR3aa: CASRDGRGNYGYTF

v_gene: TRBV7-8
j_gene: TRBJ1-3
CDR3aa: CASSFGGSGNTIYF

v_gene: TRBV27
j_gene: TRBJ1-2
CDR3aa: CASSGGSLYGYTF

v_gene: TRBV4-2
j_gene: TRBJ1-4
CDR3aa: CASSQDWRATNEKLFF

v_gene: TRBV5-6
j_gene: TRBJ1-6
CDR3aa: CASSLWDRDSPLHF

v_gene: TRBV3-1/TRBV3-2
j_gene: TRBJ2-1
CDR3aa: CASSQEGLAGGPGLDEQFF

v_gene: TRBV6-1
j_gene: TRBJ1-5
CDR3aa: CASSETGSFQPQHF

v_gene: TRBV29-1
j_gene: TRBJ1-3
CDR3aa: CSAAGGESPGNTIYF

v_gene: TRBV7-9
j_gene: TRBJ1-4
CDR3aa: CASSLPRGTEENEKLFF

v_gene: TRBV7-7
j_gene: TRBJ2-5
CDR3aa: CASSSSGSGGRETQYF

v_gene: TRBV7-2
j_gene: TRBJ2-3
CDR3aa: CASSPRAGGRDTQYF

v_gene: TRBV28
j_gene: TRBJ2-1
CDR3aa: CASSLGQVGNEQFF

v_gene: TRBV5-5
j_gene: TRBJ1-1
CDR3aa: CASSSRGNTEAFF

v_gene: TRBV11-3
j_gene: TRBJ2-1
CDR3aa: CASSYGRGSYNEQFF

v_gene: TRBV6-2/TRBV6-3
j_gene: TRBJ1-1
CDR3aa: CASSVMRTEAFF

v_gene: TRBV12-5
j_gene: TRBJ2-7
CDR3aa: CASALGRAGGFHEQYF

v_gene: TRBV6-6
j_gene: TRBJ1-5
CDR3aa: CASLTGGRGQPQHF

v_gene: TRBV27
j_gene: TRBJ1-5
CDR3aa: CASSYGPKGSQHF

v_gene: TRBV5-1
j_gene: TRBJ1-3
CDR3aa: CASSRTGTESSGNTIYF

v_gene: TRBV2
j_gene: TRBJ1-6
CDR3aa: CASSADSNNSPLHF

v_gene: TRBV19
j_gene: TRBJ1-6
CDR3aa: CASSINRDSPLHF

v_gene: TRBV3-1/TRBV3-2
j_gene: TRBJ1-1
CDR3aa: CASSQDPGQGNTEAFF